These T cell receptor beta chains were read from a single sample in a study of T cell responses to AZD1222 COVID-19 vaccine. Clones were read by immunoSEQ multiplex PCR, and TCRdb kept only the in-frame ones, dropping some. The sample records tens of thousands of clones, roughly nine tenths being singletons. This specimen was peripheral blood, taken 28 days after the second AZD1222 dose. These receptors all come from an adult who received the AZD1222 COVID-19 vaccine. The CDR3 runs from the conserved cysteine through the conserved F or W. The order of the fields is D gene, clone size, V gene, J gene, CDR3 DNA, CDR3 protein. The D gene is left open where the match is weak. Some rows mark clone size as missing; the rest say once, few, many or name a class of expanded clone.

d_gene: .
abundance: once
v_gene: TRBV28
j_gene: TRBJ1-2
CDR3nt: TGTGCCAGCAGTTTGGGGCAGGGCTCTAACTATGGCTACACCTTC
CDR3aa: CASSLGQGSNYGYTF

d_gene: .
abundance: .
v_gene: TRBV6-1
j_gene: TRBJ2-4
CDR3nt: TGTGCCAGCAGTGAATGGCAGACGGCCAAAAACATTCAGTACTTC
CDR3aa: CASSEWQTAKNIQYF

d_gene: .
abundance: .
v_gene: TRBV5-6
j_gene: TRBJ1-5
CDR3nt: TGTGCCAGCAGCCCACCCGGGGATCAGCCCCAGCATTTT
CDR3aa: CASSPPGDQPQHF

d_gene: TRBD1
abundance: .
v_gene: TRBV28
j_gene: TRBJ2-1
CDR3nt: TGTGCCAGCAGTTTGAGTCAGGGGGTGAATAATGAGCAGTTCTTC
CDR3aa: CASSLSQGVNNEQFF

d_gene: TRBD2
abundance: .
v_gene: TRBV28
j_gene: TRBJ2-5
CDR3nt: TGTGCCAGCAGTTCGGGGGGTGGGACCCAGTACTTC
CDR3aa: CASSSGGGTQYF

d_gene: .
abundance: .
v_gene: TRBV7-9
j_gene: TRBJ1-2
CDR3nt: TGTGCCAGCAGCTTAGAGGTCACCTTCTATGGCTACACCTTC
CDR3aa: CASSLEVTFYGYTF

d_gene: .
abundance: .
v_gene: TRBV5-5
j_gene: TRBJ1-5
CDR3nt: TGTGCCAGCAGCTGGACCGGCTTGGGTCAGCCCCAGCATTTT
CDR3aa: CASSWTGLGQPQHF

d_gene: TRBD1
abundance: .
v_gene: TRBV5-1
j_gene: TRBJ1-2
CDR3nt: TGCGCCAGCAGCACCGGACAGGGTTCATTCTATGGCTACACCTTC
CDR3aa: CASSTGQGSFYGYTF

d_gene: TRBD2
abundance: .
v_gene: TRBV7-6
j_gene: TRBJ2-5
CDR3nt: TGTGCCAGCAGCCCCTACGGCGGGAGCATCCAAGAGACCCAGTACTTC
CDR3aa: CASSPYGGSIQETQYF

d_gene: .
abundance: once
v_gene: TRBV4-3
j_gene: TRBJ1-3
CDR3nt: TGCGCCAGCAGCCAAGGACTCTCTGGAAACACCATATATTTT
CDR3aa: CASSQGLSGNTIYF

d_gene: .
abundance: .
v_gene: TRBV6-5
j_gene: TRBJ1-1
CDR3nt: TGTGCCAGCAAAAGGGGAGGGAACCTTTATGAAGCTTTCTTT
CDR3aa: CASKRGGNLYEAFF

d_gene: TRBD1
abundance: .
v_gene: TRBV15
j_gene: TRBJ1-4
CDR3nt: TGTGCCACCAGCAGAGGACAGGGTGAGAGTGAAAAACTGTTTTTT
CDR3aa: CATSRGQGESEKLFF

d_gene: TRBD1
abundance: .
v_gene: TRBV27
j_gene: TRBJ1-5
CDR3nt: TGTGCCAGTAGACGTACAGGGGGTCAAAGCAATCAGCCCCAGCATTTT
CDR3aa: CASRRTGGQSNQPQHF

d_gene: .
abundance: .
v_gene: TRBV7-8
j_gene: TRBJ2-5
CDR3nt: TGTGCCAGCAGCTTAGGTTTCCCGCGGTACCAAGAGACCCAGTACTTC
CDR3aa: CASSLGFPRYQETQYF

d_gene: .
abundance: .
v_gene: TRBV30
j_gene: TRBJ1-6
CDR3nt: TGTGCCTGGAGTCCAGGGATGACTAATTCACCCCTCCACTTT
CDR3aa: CAWSPGMTNSPLHF

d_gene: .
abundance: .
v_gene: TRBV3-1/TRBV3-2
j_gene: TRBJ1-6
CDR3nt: TGTGCCAGCAGCCACGGACTGATAAATAATTCACCCCTCCACTTT
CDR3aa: CASSHGLINNSPLHF

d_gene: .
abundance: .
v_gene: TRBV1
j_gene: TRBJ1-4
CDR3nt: TGCACCAGCAGCCAAGGCAAGGGGCACACTAATGAAAAACTGTTTTTT
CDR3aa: CTSSQGKGHTNEKLFF

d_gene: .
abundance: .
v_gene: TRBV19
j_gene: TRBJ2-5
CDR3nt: TGTGCCAGTAGAGGAGGGGGAGAGACCCAGTACTTC
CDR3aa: CASRGGGETQYF

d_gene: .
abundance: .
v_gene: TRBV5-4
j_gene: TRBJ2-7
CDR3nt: TGTGCCAGCAGTACGCAGGGTTACGAGCAGTACTTC
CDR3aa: CASSTQGYEQYF

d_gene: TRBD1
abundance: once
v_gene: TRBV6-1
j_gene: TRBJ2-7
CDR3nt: TGTGCCAGCAGTGAAGCTCCGGGACAGGGCTACGAGCAGTACTTC
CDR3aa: CASSEAPGQGYEQYF

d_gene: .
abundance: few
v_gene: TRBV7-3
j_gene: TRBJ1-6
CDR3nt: TGTGCCAGCAGCTTACTCCCGGGTCGGGATTCACCCCTCCACTTT
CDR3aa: CASSLLPGRDSPLHF

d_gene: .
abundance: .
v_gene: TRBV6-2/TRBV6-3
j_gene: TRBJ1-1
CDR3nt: TGTGCCAGCAGTCGTCTAGGGGCCACTGAAGCTTTCTTT
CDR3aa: CASSRLGATEAFF

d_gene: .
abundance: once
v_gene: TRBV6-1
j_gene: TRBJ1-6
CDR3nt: TGTGCCAGCAGTGATGGGGCGGGTTTGGGTTCACCCCTCCACTTT
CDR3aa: CASSDGAGLGSPLHF

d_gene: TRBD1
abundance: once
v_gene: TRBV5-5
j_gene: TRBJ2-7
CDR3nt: TGTGCCAGCAGCTGGCACCGGGACAGGGGTTCCTACTACGAGCAGTACTTC
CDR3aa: CASSWHRDRGSYYEQYF

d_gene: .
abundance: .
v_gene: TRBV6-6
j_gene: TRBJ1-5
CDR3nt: TGTGCCAGCCAACAGGGAAGTGGGAGCAATCAGCCCCAGCATTTT
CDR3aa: CASQQGSGSNQPQHF

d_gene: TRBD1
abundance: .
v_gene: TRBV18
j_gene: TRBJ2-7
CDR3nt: TGTGCCAGCTCATCCTATTCCGGGACAGGGGGCGTCGAGCAGTACTTC
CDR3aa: CASSSYSGTGGVEQYF

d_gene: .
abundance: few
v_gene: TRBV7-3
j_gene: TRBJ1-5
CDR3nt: TGTGCCAGCAGCTCGGGCCCGGATCAGCCCCAGCATTTT
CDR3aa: CASSSGPDQPQHF

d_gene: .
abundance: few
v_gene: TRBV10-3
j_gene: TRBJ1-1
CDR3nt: TGTGCCACAGAGACAGAGCAGAACACTGAAGCTTTCTTT
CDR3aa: CATETEQNTEAFF

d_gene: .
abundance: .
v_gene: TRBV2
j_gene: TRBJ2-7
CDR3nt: TGTGCCAGCAGTGGGCAGGGTCCGACCTACGAGCAGTACTTC
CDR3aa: CASSGQGPTYEQYF

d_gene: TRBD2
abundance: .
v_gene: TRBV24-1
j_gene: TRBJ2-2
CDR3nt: TGTGCCACCAGCGACACCTCCGTAGCGGGGGCGTACACCGGGGAGCTGTTTTTT
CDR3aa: CATSDTSVAGAYTGELFF